The entry below gives a single T cell receptor (beta chain) sequence along with its context. The entry originates in a study of blood T cell repertoires in COVID-19. The CDR3 totals 16 residues. Germline loops: CDR1 MDHEN, CDR2 SYDVKM. J was trimmed by 4 bases and V by 4 bases; bases with no gene match: 7. As handled by the study authors: Estimates of nucleated cell counts were drawn from the amplification of reference gene primers. Only in-frame clones appear in the TCRdb table, and some are missing; sequencing was by immunoSEQ multiplex PCR. D and trimming come from the DNA, and the V and J calls and clone size come from that table. The sample records fewer than 25,000 clones, about 90% being singletons.

The origin of this receptor is a human donor with active COVID-19. The donor label of this sample is uncertain. The source material was peripheral blood. The chain has TRBV28 and TRBJ2-2, with 9 nucleotides matching TRBD2. The CDR3 is CASSSLAGAGTGELFF. In nucleotides, the CDR3 is TGTGCCAGCAGTTCCTTAGCGGGAGCGGGCACCGGGGAGCTGTTTTTT.